The clone carrying this T cell receptor (beta chain) was observed at least ten times. A sample-barcoded 5' primer and a J-beta primer mix were used in a second PCR of roughly 7 to 11 cycles. TCRdb re-analysed the 5' RACE reads in MiXCR, keeping a single row per CDR3 protein. The sample yields about 900,000 distinct CDR3 sequences, around 68% seen once. The data stem from a study of blood T cells in healthy people across ages. Trimming shortened V by 6 bases and J by 2 bases, and 10 bases separated the two germline ends. This CDR3 spans 13 amino acids. This rearrangement joins TRBV12-3 or TRBV12-4 to TRBJ2-5; tentative D call: TRBD2 (5 bases). The sample consisted of blood. This receptor was taken from a man aged 25-45 years in good health. CDR3 residues: CASSRGGQETQYF. Written as DNA, the CDR3 is TGTGCCAGCAGCCGGGGTGGGCAAGAGACCCAGTACTTC.